This T cell receptor (beta chain) was identified in a study of T cells after yellow fever vaccination. This clonotype was counted at least ten times. The target antigen is unknown. CDR1 is SNHLY and CDR2 is FYNNEI in the germline V gene. The CDR3 consists of 14 residues. Trimming took 4 bases from V and 2 from J, leaving 9 bases between them. Study-wide points: Although most clonotypes did not, a small share appeared in both CD4 and CD8 compartments. Once the booster was given, most primary-vaccination clones reappeared, at about 95% for CD4 and more than 85% for CD8.

Universal primer sites and UMIs were introduced during 5'RACE template-switching synthesis of TCR cDNA. MiXCR was run by TCRdb on the 5' RACE reads, yielding one entry per CDR3 protein. The sample records about 69,000 distinct CDR3 sequences, about 6% being singletons. The TCR was taken from a man aged 18 to 30 who received the YFV17D yellow fever vaccine. The sample consisted of CD4+ T cells sorted from PBMCs, taken approximately 15 days after the first yellow fever vaccination. V and J are TRBV2 and TRBJ1-5, with D possibly being TRBD1 (6 bases). The CDR3 loop reads CASSGPGGNQPQHF. The CDR3 coding sequence is TGTGCCAGCAGTGGACCAGGGGGCAATCAGCCCCAGCATTTT.